One sample yielded the 29 T cell receptor beta chains listed below, sequenced in a study of shared clonotypes between healthy human individuals. Repertoires were generated with immunoSEQ multiplex PCR, while TCRdb's copy carries only in-frame clones and drops some. The table lists over 1.4 million clones, roughly 96% of them singletons, with roughly 1.2% in the top ten. Source material: naive CD4+ T cells sorted from blood. Subset here: CD45RA+ positively selected. The receptor set was obtained from a man aged 25 to 45 in good health.

Turning to this clone: Different DNA sequences within this sample yield the same CDR3. V and J are TRBV7-2 and TRBJ2-3; 11 bases fit TRBD2. The germline V gene has CDR1 SGHTA and CDR2 FQGNSA. V was clipped by 4 bases and J by 2 bases; unmatched bases: 5. This CDR3 has 16 residues. CDR3 sequence (DNA): TGTGCCAGCAGCTCTGGGACTAGCGGATCCACAGATACGCAGTATTTT. Translation: CASSSGTSGSTDTQYF.

This clone was seen only a few times. The identical CDR3 is also encoded by other nucleotide sequences in the sample. The gene calls are TRBV6-1 and TRBJ1-5; no reliable D call. Deletions cut 4 bases from V and 4 bases from J, with 2 bases between. This CDR3 contains 11 residues. Germline V gives CDR1 MNHNS, CDR2 SASEGT. CDR3 sequence reads: CASSANQPQHF. The CDR3 nucleotides read TGTGCCAGCAGTGCGAATCAGCCCCAGCATTTT.

The V call is TRBV7-2, the J call TRBJ1-3; TRBD1 matches 9 bases. Germline V gene lookup returns CDR1 SGHTA and CDR2 FQGNSA. The ends lost 4 bases at V and 4 bases at J; junction bases unmatched: 17. The CDR3 totals 19 residues. CDR3 in DNA: TGTGCCAGCAGCTCAAGGGGACAGGGTGTCCAGGGTCGGGGAAACACCATATATTTT. Its translation: CASSSRGQGVQGRGNTIYF.

The chain combines TRBV19 with TRBJ2-5; D might be TRBD1 (5 bases). The CDR3 runs to 13 residues. In germline, CDR1 is LNHDA, CDR2 SQIVND (reference sequence). V was trimmed by 3 bases and J by 4 bases, leaving 9 bases between them. In DNA, the CDR3 is TGTGCCAGTAGTATGATCAGGGCAGAGACCCAGTACTTC. Encoded protein: CASSMIRAETQYF.

A word on this clone: The sample has other DNA sequences that encode this CDR3 too. CDR3 DNA: TGTGCCAGCAGCTTAGTCGGGAGAACAGATACGCAGTATTTT. It yields the protein CASSLVGRTDTQYF. V and J are TRBV7-9 and TRBJ2-3; D is possibly TRBD2 (6 bases). This CDR3 has 14 residues. Per germline, CDR1 SEHNR and CDR2 FQNEAQ (reference sequence). V lost 1 base to trimming and J lost 3 bases, with 8 bases between them.

This chain links TRBV27 with TRBJ1-2; 11 nucleotides line up with TRBD1. J gave up 8 bases and V 4 bases, and 15 bases lay outside the gene matches. The CDR3 totals 17 residues. Per the germline V gene, CDR1 is MNHEY and CDR2 is SMNVEV (reference sequence). The chain's CDR3 is CASSWIETGTGGRGYTF. The CDR3 DNA is TGTGCCAGCAGTTGGATCGAAACCGGGACAGGGGGTCGAGGCTACACCTTC.

The chain carries TRBV30 and TRBJ2-5; 11 bases align to TRBD1. Germline assignment: CDR1 GTSNPN and CDR2 SVGIG (reference sequence). V trimming: 8 bases; J trimming: 4 bases; junction bases outside the gene matches: 6. The CDR3 runs 13 residues. The CDR3 protein is CATAGTGGETQYF. DNA for the CDR3: TGTGCCACCGCCGGGACAGGGGGAGAGACCCAGTACTTC.

In this sample, this clone turned up once. The rearrangement joins TRBV28 to TRBJ1-5; D is uncertain. V was trimmed by 3 bases and J by 2 bases, leaving 17 bases between them. The germline CDR1 and CDR2 sequences are MDHEN and SYDVKM. The CDR3 has 17 amino acids. The CDR3, as DNA: TGTGCCAGCAGTTTCTCAGTTGGACGGGGAGGCAATCAGCCCCAGCATTTT. Translation: CASSFSVGRGGNQPQHF.

The chain recombines TRBV27 with TRBJ2-2; 11 bases match TRBD2. The ends lost 6 bases at V and 0 bases at J; junction bases unmatched: 9. CDR3 length equals 18 residues. Germline lookup yields CDR1 MNHEY and CDR2 SMNVEV (reference sequence). The CDR3 is CASRIFGLAGPNTGELFF. The CDR3 region has the DNA TGTGCCAGCAGAATATTTGGACTAGCGGGTCCGAACACCGGGGAGCTGTTTTTT.

CDR3 coding DNA: TGTGCCGGTCAAGGGTTTCGGGAGATCTTCCAAGAGACCCAGTACTTC. It yields the protein CAGQGFREIFQETQYF. V and J are TRBV19 and TRBJ2-5; a possible D gene is TRBD2 (6 bases). Trimming shortened V by 11 bases and J by 1 base, and 23 bases separated the two germline ends. The CDR3 totals 16 residues. Looked up from germline, CDR1 is LNHDA and CDR2 is SQIVND (reference sequence).

This rearrangement joins TRBV5-4 to TRBJ2-2, with D possibly being TRBD2 (6 bases). The V and J ends lost 3 bases and 5 bases respectively, with 14 bases between them. This CDR3 has 15 amino acids. Germline V gives CDR1 SGHNT, CDR2 YYREEE (reference sequence). The CDR3 DNA is TGTGCCAGCAGCTGGCCGGGGGAGAGGACCGGGGAGCTGTTTTTT. Amino acids: CASSWPGERTGELFF. Using reference TRBV5-4 and TRBJ2-2 for the parts outside the CDR3, the full variable domain is ETGVTQSPTHLIKTRGQQVTLRCSSQSGHNTVSWYQQALGQGPQFIFQYYREEENGRGNFPPRFSGLQFPNYSSELNVNALELDDSALYLCASSWPGERTGELFFGEGSRLTVL.

As regards this clone: Other DNA sequences in the sample encode the same CDR3. CDR3 in DNA: TGTGCCATCAGTGAGCTGTCTGGGGCCAACGTCCTGACTTTC. As protein: CAISELSGANVLTF. This chain links TRBV10-3 with TRBJ2-6; D is ambiguous. Trimming removed 2 bases at V and 1 base at J, with 3 bases between. CDR1 ENHRY and CDR2 SYGVKD come from the germline V gene. This CDR3 is built from 14 residues.

The chain uses TRBV5-1 and TRBJ2-7; the match to TRBD1 covers 7 bases. J lost 2 bases, V lost 7 bases, and 3 bases had no gene match. CDR1 and CDR2 (germline): SGHRS, YFSETQ. The CDR3 covers 12 residues. The CDR3 region is CASGGQTYEQYF. CDR3 sequence (DNA): TGCGCCAGCGGGGGACAGACCTACGAGCAGTACTTC.

The V gene is TRBV6-1, the J gene TRBJ1-5; TRBD1 is a possible D gene (6 bases). The ends were cut back, 4 bases at V and 6 bases at J, with 10 bases in the middle. The CDR3 is 13 residues long. Germline lookup yields CDR1 MNHNS and CDR2 SASEGT. This chain's CDR3 is CASSGGTSQPQHF. The CDR3 bases are TGTGCCAGCAGTGGCGGGACAAGTCAGCCCCAGCATTTT.

The chain combines TRBV11-2 with TRBJ2-1; 8 bases are a match to TRBD2. The CDR3 has 16 amino acids. The germline V gene encodes CDR1 SGHAT and CDR2 FQNNGV. V was clipped by 6 bases and J by 7 bases; unmatched bases: 14. For the CDR3, the DNA is TGTGCCAGCAGGTCCGTCGGCGGGAGGTTGGGTAATGAGCAGTTCTTC. It yields the protein CASRSVGGRLGNEQFF.

The chain links TRBV7-2 to TRBJ1-2, with TRBD1 matching over 7 bases. V lost 4 bases, J lost 4 bases, and 9 bases stayed unmatched. Germline CDR1 SGHTA, CDR2 FQGNSA. CDR3 size: 15 residues. The CDR3 loop is CASSSSWDSSYGYTF. The CDR3 DNA is TGTGCCAGCAGCTCCAGCTGGGACAGTTCCTATGGCTACACCTTC.

The chain employs TRBV5-1 and TRBJ1-1; no definite D call. Germline CDR1 and CDR2: SGHRS and YFSETQ. CDR3 length equals 13 residues. Trimming cost V 0 bases and J 6 bases, with 9 bases left between them. CDR3 bases: TGCGCCAGCAGCTTGGTGAGGGATGCTGAAGCTTTCTTT. Encoded protein: CASSLVRDAEAFF.

This clone was detected a few times. The CDR3 bases are TGCAGCGTTGGAGGACAGGCCCAAAACATTCAGTACTTC. This codes for CSVGGQAQNIQYF. This chain joins TRBV29-1 and TRBJ2-4, with TRBD1 matching 7 bases. Germline-derived CDR1 and CDR2 are SQVTM and ANQGSEA. With 4 bases clipped from V and 5 bases from J, the junction kept 5 bases outside the gene matches. CDR3 length: 13 amino acids.

In DNA, the CDR3 is TGCGCCAGCAGCCCAGGGACAGGGAGGAGCAATCAGCCCCAGCATTTT. Amino acids: CASSPGTGRSNQPQHF. The genes are TRBV5-1 and TRBJ1-5; 9 nucleotides agree with TRBD1. Germline V gene data show CDR1 as SGHRS and CDR2 as YFSETQ. CDR3 length: 16 amino acids. Trimming removed 4 bases from V and 1 base from J; junction bases left unmatched: 6.

The gene calls are TRBV18 and TRBJ2-2, with D maybe TRBD2 (5 bases). This CDR3 contains 14 residues. Trimming took 9 bases from V and 0 from J, leaving 11 bases between them. Germline CDR1 is KGHSH and CDR2 is LQKENI. The CDR3 loop is CASTKEANTGELFF. The CDR3 DNA reads TGTGCCAGTACTAAGGAGGCGAACACCGGGGAGCTGTTTTTT. Full variable domain (outside the CDR3, taken from reference TRBV18 and TRBJ2-2): NAGVMQNPRHLVRRRGQEARLRCSPMKGHSHVYWYRQLPEEGLKFMVYLQKENIIDESGMPKERFSAEFPKEGPSILRIQQVVRGDSAAYFCASTKEANTGELFFGEGSRLTVL.

The chain carries TRBV11-1 and TRBJ1-5; D may be TRBD1 (5 bases). In germline, CDR1 is SGHAT, CDR2 FQDESV (reference sequence). The CDR3 is 14 residues long. The V end lost 5 bases, the J end lost 4 bases, and 12 bases lay between the germline ends. The CDR3 spells CASSPGTGNQPQHF. The CDR3 DNA follows: TGTGCCAGCAGCCCAGGGACGGGTAATCAGCCCCAGCATTTT.

This clone has a single count. V usage is TRBV29-1 and J usage is TRBJ1-4; D is undetermined. Trimming pared 6 bases from V and 5 bases from J, leaving 13 bases between. Germline values: CDR1 SQVTM, CDR2 ANQGSEA. The CDR3 is 13 residues long. The CDR3 spells CSVREQLNEKLFF. The CDR3 DNA follows: TGCAGCGTGCGGGAACAGTTAAATGAAAAACTGTTTTTT.

The chain links TRBV14 to TRBJ2-7, with a tentative D call TRBD1 (8 bases). This CDR3 is 18 amino acids long. The germline V gene encodes CDR1 SGHDN and CDR2 FVKESK. The ends were cut back, 4 bases at V and 5 bases at J, with 27 bases in the middle. This chain's CDR3 is CASSPGRGQGRAGHEQYF. The DNA of the CDR3 is TGTGCCAGCAGCCCAGGACGCGGACAGGGTCGAGCGGGACACGAGCAGTACTTC.

Here the CDR3 reads CASSARDRWAYGYTF. The CDR3, as DNA: TGTGCCAGCAGCGCCCGGGACAGATGGGCTTATGGCTACACCTTC. The chain uses TRBV9 and TRBJ1-2; TRBD1 agrees at 7 bases. Germline lookup yields CDR1 SGDLS and CDR2 YYNGEE. The CDR3 extends over 15 amino acids. V was pared by 3 bases and J by 5 bases, with 10 bases of the junction left unmatched.

The chain links TRBV28 to TRBJ2-2, with D perhaps matching TRBD2 (5 bases). The germline gives CDR1 MDHEN, CDR2 SYDVKM. Trimming left V 1 base short and J 9 bases short, with 12 bases between. This CDR3 is built from 14 residues. The CDR3 DNA sequence: TGTGCCAGCAGTTTATATCCTGCGGGCAGGGAGCTGTTTTTT. Translated, it gives CASSLYPAGRELFF.

The V call is TRBV4-3, the J call TRBJ2-7; possibly TRBD1 or TRBD2 for D (5 bases each). This CDR3 region has 16 residues. CDR1 LGHNA and CDR2 YSLEER come from the germline V gene. Trimming took off 0 bases at V and 3 bases at J, with 15 bases between the two ends. As DNA, the CDR3 is TGCGCCAGCAGCCAAGATCGCCGACAGAGCGGCTACGAGCAGTACTTC. Protein product: CASSQDRRQSGYEQYF.

The chain has TRBV5-1 and TRBJ1-4; D is ambiguous. Per germline, CDR1 SGHRS and CDR2 YFSETQ. This CDR3 is 14 amino acids long. The V end lost 0 bases, the J end lost 7 bases, and 10 bases lay between the germline ends. CDR3 amino acids: CASSLGPPGEKLFF. The CDR3, as DNA: TGCGCCAGCAGCTTGGGCCCTCCTGGTGAAAAACTGTTTTTT.

The chain has TRBV7-2 and TRBJ2-2, with 10 bases that match TRBD2. The CDR3 length is 14 residues. Per germline, CDR1 SGHTA and CDR2 FQGNSA. V was clipped by 5 bases and J by 6 bases; unmatched bases: 3. CDR3: CASSPGLASGELFF. The CDR3 DNA reads as TGTGCCAGCAGCCCGGGACTAGCGTCCGGGGAGCTGTTTTTT.

The chain combines TRBV18 with TRBJ2-2; 7 bases line up with TRBD1. J lost 4 bases, V lost 3 bases, and 5 bases had no gene match. Germline CDR1 KGHSH, CDR2 LQKENI. CDR3 length: 15 residues. Here the CDR3 DNA reads TGTGCCAGCTCACCCTCGACAGGGTTCACCGGGGAGCTGTTTTTT. Its protein product is CASSPSTGFTGELFF.